These 9 T cell receptor beta chains share one sample of origin, sequenced in a study of blood T cell dynamics during melanoma immunotherapy. Time point indicated: pre-treatment baseline. Measured with immunoSEQ multiplex PCR; TCRdb has only the in-frame clones, and not every one. Seen here are approximately 6,200 clones, around nine tenths observed once, and the top ten hold 2.5% to 3.5%. This specimen consisted of blood, obtained from a patient treated with checkpoint blockade. These TCRs come from a human donor with melanoma.

The chain carries TRBV7-2 and TRBJ1-1; D is uncertain. The CDR3 sequence is 13 residues long. Between the trimmed V and J ends, which lost 1 base and 8 bases, there was a span of 11 bases. Looked up from germline, CDR1 is SGHTA and CDR2 is FQGNSA. For the CDR3, the DNA is TGTGCCAGCAGCTTAGAAACAGAAAGGGAAGCTTTCTTT. Its translation: CASSLETEREAFF.

This clone turned up a few times. V is TRBV28 and J is TRBJ1-5; D remains unclear. Per the germline V gene, CDR1 is MDHEN and CDR2 is SYDVKM. The CDR3 has 14 residues. The V gene lost 5 bases and the J gene lost 1 base, with 9 bases spanning the gap. DNA of the CDR3: TGTGCCAGCAGTGAAGACCGAAGCAATCAGCCCCAGCATTTT. It encodes CASSEDRSNQPQHF.

The chain has TRBV7-6 and TRBJ2-5; TRBD1 matches 7 bases. This CDR3 is 15 amino acids long. V dropped 3 bases and J dropped 5; count of bases not matched to a gene: 9. Germline V gene sequence: CDR1 SGHVS, CDR2 FNYEAQ. CDR3 DNA sequence: TGTGCCAGCAGCTTTGGGACAGCCCTTGGGGAGACCCAGTACTTC. Its protein product is CASSFGTALGETQYF.

This clone has more than one count but fewer than ten. V and J are TRBV7-9 and TRBJ1-2; 10 positions match TRBD1. The germline CDR1 and CDR2 sequences are SEHNR and FQNEAQ (reference sequence). CDR3 size: 17 residues. Trimming removed 5 bases from V and 4 bases from J; junction bases left unmatched: 13. The CDR3 region has the DNA TGTGCCAGCAGCCCACACCCCTCCGGGACAGGGGCCTATGGCTACACCTTC. Translating gives CASSPHPSGTGAYGYTF.

The chain links TRBV11-2 to TRBJ2-4; D assignment may be TRBD1 or TRBD2 (6 bases each). CDR1 and CDR2 from the germline V gene are SGHAT and FQNNGV. V lost 5 bases and J lost 11, with 22 bases in between. The CDR3 length is 15 residues. CDR3 region: CASSPGDGTRGLQYF. The CDR3 region has the DNA TGTGCCAGCAGCCCCGGAGATGGGACCCGGGGGCTTCAGTACTTC.

This chain links TRBV6-1 with TRBJ1-2, with 7 bases matching TRBD1. The CDR3 loop spans 15 amino acids. Germline V CDR1 and CDR2: MNHNS, SASEGT. Trimming removed 2 bases from V and 4 bases from J; junction bases left unmatched: 7. This chain's CDR3 is CASSETWDSLYGYTF. The CDR3 DNA follows: TGTGCCAGCAGTGAAACCTGGGACAGCCTCTATGGCTACACCTTC.

The rearrangement joins TRBV9 to TRBJ1-1; 7 bases map to TRBD1. There are 13 residues in the CDR3. V lost 4 bases and J lost 8; bases outside the gene matches: 8. Germline-derived CDR1 and CDR2 are SGDLS and YYNGEE. The CDR3 reads CASSKQGLGEAFF. Here the CDR3 DNA reads TGTGCCAGCAGCAAACAGGGGCTCGGCGAAGCTTTCTTT.

The chain uses TRBV2 and TRBJ1-6; 7 positions agree with TRBD1. The CDR3 totals 14 residues. From germline, CDR1 is SNHLY and CDR2 FYNNEI. V lost 7 bases and J lost 10; bases outside the gene matches: 10. This chain's CDR3 is CASIDGGGGSPLHF. The DNA for the CDR3 is TGTGCCAGCATCGACGGAGGGGGCGGATCACCCCTCCACTTT.

The rearrangement links TRBV7-6 to TRBJ2-5; either TRBD1 or TRBD2 may supply D (5 bases each). V lost 5 bases, J lost 5 bases, and 18 bases lay in between. Germline V gene lookup returns CDR1 SGHVS and CDR2 FNYEAQ. The CDR3 covers 15 residues. CDR3 residues: CASSQGEGIGETQYF. CDR3 in DNA: TGTGCCAGCAGCCAGGGAGAGGGGATCGGGGAGACCCAGTACTTC.